This T cell receptor (beta chain) derives from a study of identical twins. TCRdb reprocessed the 5' RACE reads with MiXCR, giving one entry per CDR3 protein. The table shows some 900,000 distinct CDR3 sequences, with 9% to 15% occurring only once. Study-wide findings and caveats: For cord blood, abundant beta clonotypes had fewer insertions, unlike memory repertoires, which showed none.

This clonotype showed up just a few times. Antigen specificity is unknown. The CDR3 runs 16 residues. The germline gives CDR1 SGHVS, CDR2 FQNEAQ. V was trimmed by 1 base and J by 6 bases, leaving 13 bases between them. Another study also made use of these data, one on yellow fever vaccine responses in identical twins.

The chain couples TRBV7-8 to TRBJ1-6, with D possibly matching TRBD1 (5 bases). The sequenced sample consisted of PBMCs. The clonotype originates from a woman under 30 in good health. CDR3 residues: CASSLEGAGFNSPLHF. CDR3 coding DNA: TGTGCCAGCAGCTTAGAAGGGGCAGGCTTTAATTCACCCCTCCACTTT.